Listed below are T cell receptor beta chains from one sample, sequenced in a study of blood T cell repertoires in COVID-19. The assay was immunoSEQ multiplex PCR, and TCRdb's table has in-frame clones only and misses some. The sample consists of roughly 300,000 clones, 70% to 90% of them appearing once. The sample was peripheral blood. All receptors come from a young woman with COVID-19, enrolled during active disease. CDR3s include the opening cysteine and the closing phenylalanine or tryptophan. D genes are given only for firm matches. Clone size is shown for a subset of rows, as once, few, many or a class of expanded clone.

abundance	v_gene	j_gene	d_gene	CDR3nt	CDR3aa
NA	TRBV2	TRBJ1-1	NA	TGTGCCAGCAGTGTTGACATAGGGAACACTGAAGCTTTCTTT	CASSVDIGNTEAFF
once	TRBV3-1/TRBV3-2	TRBJ2-7	TRBD1	TGTGCCACCAAGGGGGCCGGCGAGCAGTACTTC	CATKGAGEQYF
NA	TRBV19	TRBJ2-5	TRBD1	TGTGCCAGTAGTCTCCGGACAGGGGGGAAAGAGACCCAGTACTTC	CASSLRTGGKETQYF
NA	TRBV6-5	TRBJ2-4	NA	TGTGCCAGCAGTTTGGCCCTTACCCCCCCCAAAAACATTCAGTACTTC	CASSLALTPPKNIQYF
NA	TRBV5-8	TRBJ1-5	NA	TGTGCCAGCAGCTTTTCTTGGTCGACAGAGAATCAGCCCCAGCATTTT	CASSFSWSTENQPQHF
many	TRBV5-1	TRBJ1-1	NA	TGCGCCAGCAGCTTGTATACGGGTGGGACTGAAGCTTTCTTT	CASSLYTGGTEAFF
NA	TRBV3-1/TRBV3-2	TRBJ1-1	NA	TGTGCCAGCAGCCCGGGACTAAACACTGAAGCTTTCTTT	CASSPGLNTEAFF
NA	TRBV25-1	TRBJ1-4	NA	TGTGCCAGCAGTGAATGGACAGTTAATGAAAAACTGTTTTTT	CASSEWTVNEKLFF
NA	TRBV15	TRBJ1-5	NA	TGTGCCACCAGCACGCACAGGAATCAGCCCCAGCATTTT	CATSTHRNQPQHF
NA	TRBV11-2	TRBJ1-4	TRBD1	TGTGCCAGCAGCTTAGGGTGGGGACAGGTTAATGAAAAACTGTTTTTT	CASSLGWGQVNEKLFF
NA	TRBV5-1	TRBJ2-3	TRBD2	TGCGCCAGCACCGACCCAACTAGCGGGGGGCTCAGCACAGATACGCAGTATTTT	CASTDPTSGGLSTDTQYF
NA	TRBV15	TRBJ2-4	NA	TGTGCCACCAGCGGACCCCCAGGGACATTCTATTCCAAAAACATTCAGTACTTC	CATSGPPGTFYSKNIQYF
NA	TRBV6-5	TRBJ2-3	NA	TGTGCCAGCGCTAGCCTCGGGGAGTTGAATACGCAGTATTTT	CASASLGELNTQYF
NA	TRBV13	TRBJ1-4	NA	TGTGCCAGCAGCTTAACACAGGGTTTGACTAATGAAAAACTGTTTTTT	CASSLTQGLTNEKLFF
NA	TRBV18	TRBJ2-7	TRBD1	TGTGCCAGCTCACTTCCGGGACAGATGTCCTACGAGCAGTACTTC	CASSLPGQMSYEQYF
NA	TRBV5-1	TRBJ1-1	TRBD1	TGCGCCAGCAGCCCCATGGGGAACAGGGGGCGGGAGAACACTGAAGCTTTCTTT	CASSPMGNRGRENTEAFF
NA	TRBV11-2	TRBJ1-3	TRBD1	TGTGCCAGCAGCTCGGGACAGCGTGGTGGAAACACCATATATTTT	CASSSGQRGGNTIYF
once	TRBV5-4	TRBJ2-7	TRBD1	TGTGCCAGCAGCCCGATGACAGGGGGCGCGTACGAGCAGTACTTC	CASSPMTGGAYEQYF
NA	TRBV10-3	TRBJ2-3	NA	TGTGCCATCAGTGAGTCTGAGGATCGGGGTACGCAGTATTTT	CAISESEDRGTQYF
NA	TRBV6-1	TRBJ2-1	TRBD1	TGTGCCAGCAGTGAAGAGGCCAGGGGGACCCTGAATGAGCAGTTCTTC	CASSEEARGTLNEQFF
NA	TRBV7-8	TRBJ2-1	TRBD2	TGTGCCAGCAGCTTGTCAAGCGGGGGCCTCAGCTCCTACAATGAGCAGTTCTTC	CASSLSSGGLSSYNEQFF
NA	TRBV5-1	TRBJ2-5	TRBD2	TGCGCCAGCGAGAGAGCGGGGGGGTACCAAGAGACCCAGTACTTC	CASERAGGYQETQYF
NA	TRBV2	TRBJ1-5	NA	TGTGCCAGCAGGGGAGGGGGTCCGGGGAGCCAGCCCCAGCATTTT	CASRGGGPGSQPQHF
NA	TRBV24-1	TRBJ2-5	NA	TGTGCCACCAGTGACCCTATGCGGGACCCAGAGACCCAGTACTTC	CATSDPMRDPETQYF
NA	TRBV6-5	TRBJ2-7	NA	TGTGCCAGCAGTTACTCACAGATCTACGAGCAGTACTTC	CASSYSQIYEQYF
NA	TRBV4-1	TRBJ2-3	NA	TGCGCCAGCAGCCAAGCCCGGACAGATACGCAGTATTTT	CASSQARTDTQYF
once	TRBV6-5	TRBJ2-7	NA	TGTGCCAGCAGTTACTCGGAACAGGGCAACGAGCAGTACTTC	CASSYSEQGNEQYF
once	TRBV5-5	TRBJ1-6	NA	TGTGCCAGCAGCTTGGGGCCTCTTAAATGGTCACCCCTCCACTTT	CASSLGPLKWSPLHF
NA	TRBV11-2	TRBJ1-2	NA	TGTGCCAGCAATAGGGGGGGGACCTCGGGGTCCTATGGCTACACCTTC	CASNRGGTSGSYGYTF
NA	TRBV7-9	TRBJ1-1	NA	TGTGCCAGCAGCCCGTCGGGGGTGCGGGACACTGAAGCTTTCTTT	CASSPSGVRDTEAFF
NA	TRBV11-1	TRBJ2-5	NA	TGTGCCAGCAGCTTAAGAGGCGGGCCCAGCGGGACCCAGTACTTC	CASSLRGGPSGTQYF
NA	TRBV7-2	TRBJ2-3	NA	TGTGCCAGCAGCCCCCTTTCGGATACGCAGTATTTT	CASSPLSDTQYF
NA	TRBV5-4	TRBJ2-3	NA	TGTGCCAGCAGGGTTAGCGCCTCTCCGGCAGATACGCAGTATTTT	CASRVSASPADTQYF
NA	TRBV3-1/TRBV3-2	TRBJ2-2	TRBD2	TGTGCCAGCAGTTTTGGGCGGGGGGCGCCCGGGGAGCTGTTTTTT	CASSFGRGAPGELFF
NA	TRBV28	TRBJ2-1	NA	TGTGCCAGCAGTTCGACCTCCAGGACTACCTACAATGAGCAGTTCTTC	CASSSTSRTTYNEQFF
NA	TRBV19	TRBJ1-3	NA	TGTGCCAGTAGTATACGGGGGAGCGGAAACACCATATATTTT	CASSIRGSGNTIYF
NA	TRBV5-1	TRBJ1-3	NA	TGCGCCAGCAGCTTGGAAGGAGGGAGCTTTGGAAACACCATATATTTT	CASSLEGGSFGNTIYF
NA	TRBV11-2	TRBJ2-1	NA	TGTGCCAGCAGCCGGCGCGCGGGGCAAAACAATGAGCAGTTCTTC	CASSRRAGQNNEQFF
NA	TRBV5-1	TRBJ2-6	TRBD1	TGCGCCAGCAGCCAAGGGACAGTAGATAACGTCCTGACTTTC	CASSQGTVDNVLTF
NA	TRBV19	TRBJ1-2	NA	TGTGCCAGTAGTAGAACAGGAATCTATGGCTACACCTTC	CASSRTGIYGYTF
NA	TRBV27	TRBJ2-3	TRBD1	TGTGCCAGCAGCATCCATGAGACAGGGGGCACAGATACGCAGTATTTT	CASSIHETGGTDTQYF
NA	TRBV19	TRBJ1-1	NA	TGTGCCAGTAGTACTCAGGGGTGGAGCACTGAAGCTTTCTTT	CASSTQGWSTEAFF
NA	TRBV5-1	TRBJ2-3	NA	TGCGCCAGCAGCCAGGGGTACACAGATACGCAGTATTTT	CASSQGYTDTQYF
NA	TRBV5-4	TRBJ2-3	TRBD2	TGTGCCAGCAGCCGTGTCCGGGGGGGCCCTCGTAGGACAGATACGCAGTATTTT	CASSRVRGGPRRTDTQYF
NA	TRBV6-5	TRBJ2-1	TRBD2	TGTGCCAGCAGTTACCCGACTAGCGGGGATTACAATGAGCAGTTCTTC	CASSYPTSGDYNEQFF
NA	TRBV18	TRBJ1-2	TRBD1	TGTGCCAGCTCACCACGTCAGGGGGATAACTATGGCTACACCTTC	CASSPRQGDNYGYTF
NA	TRBV5-4	TRBJ2-1	NA	TGTGCCAGCAGCTTGGGGGCGGGGTATGAGCAGTTCTTC	CASSLGAGYEQFF
NA	TRBV7-7	TRBJ1-3	NA	TGTGCCAGCAGCAGAGGTTGGGGAGAAAACACCATATATTTT	CASSRGWGENTIYF
once	TRBV4-2	TRBJ1-1	TRBD1	TGTGCCAGCAGCCAGGGACAGGTCATGAACACTGAAGCTTTCTTT	CASSQGQVMNTEAFF
NA	TRBV5-1	TRBJ2-1	TRBD1	TGCGCCAGCAGCTTGAGCCGGGACAGGGGAGTCAATGAGCAGTTCTTC	CASSLSRDRGVNEQFF
NA	TRBV20-1	TRBJ1-2	NA	TGCAGTGCCCCTGAGGTCGGCTACACCTTC	CSAPEVGYTF
NA	TRBV12-5	TRBJ2-1	TRBD1	TGTGCTAGTGGTTCTGCAGGGGGATACAATGAGCAGTTCTTC	CASGSAGGYNEQFF
NA	TRBV7-9	TRBJ2-2	NA	TGTGCCAGCAGCCTCCTCGGGGAGGCGGACGGCGGGGAGCTGTTTTTT	CASSLLGEADGGELFF
NA	TRBV19	TRBJ2-7	NA	TGTGCCAGTAGCCCACAGGGCCGAGAGCAGTACTTC	CASSPQGREQYF
NA	TRBV14	TRBJ2-7	NA	TGTGCCAGCAGCCAAGGACAGATAACCTACGAGCAGTACTTC	CASSQGQITYEQYF
NA	TRBV11-2	TRBJ2-7	TRBD1	TGTGCCAGCAGCCCCCTTAGGCGACAGGGGACCTACGAGCAGTACTTC	CASSPLRRQGTYEQYF
NA	TRBV29-1	TRBJ2-2	NA	TGCAGCGTTGAGCGGGGCACCGGGGAGCTGTTTTTT	CSVERGTGELFF